The T cell receptor beta chain described here comes from a study of T cells of healthy individuals. The length of the CDR3 is 15 residues. The germline V gene encodes CDR1 SQVTM and CDR2 ANQGSEA. V gave up 6 bases and J gave up 9 bases; unmatched junction bases: 17. This clonotype was counted at least ten times. TCRdb passed the 5' RACE reads through MiXCR, listing each CDR3 protein once. In the table there are about 82,000 distinct CDR3 sequences, approximately 4.7% of which are singletons. The V call is TRBV29-1, the J call TRBJ2-1; 7 nucleotides align to TRBD2. The receptor was derived from a female donor in good health. As DNA, the CDR3 is TGCAGCGTCGGGCGTGGCGGGAGCTTTGTAGGTGAGCAGTTCTTC. Translation gives CSVGRGGSFVGEQFF.